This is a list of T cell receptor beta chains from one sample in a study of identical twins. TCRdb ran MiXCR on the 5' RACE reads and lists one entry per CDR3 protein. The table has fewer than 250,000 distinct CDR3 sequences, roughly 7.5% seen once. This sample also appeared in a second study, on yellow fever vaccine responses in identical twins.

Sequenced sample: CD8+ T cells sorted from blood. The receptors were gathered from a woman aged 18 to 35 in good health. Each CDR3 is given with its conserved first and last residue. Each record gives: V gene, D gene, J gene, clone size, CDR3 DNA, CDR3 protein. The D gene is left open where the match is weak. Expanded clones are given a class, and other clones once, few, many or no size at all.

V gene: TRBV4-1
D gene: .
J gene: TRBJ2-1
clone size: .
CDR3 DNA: TGCGCCAGCAGCCAAGAATTAGCGGATGAGCAGTTCTTC
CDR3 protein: CASSQELADEQFF

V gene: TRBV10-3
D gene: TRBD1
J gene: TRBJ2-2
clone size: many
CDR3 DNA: TGTGCCATCACCCTGGACAGGGGGCCGCACACCGGGGAGCTGTTTTTT
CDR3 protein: CAITLDRGPHTGELFF

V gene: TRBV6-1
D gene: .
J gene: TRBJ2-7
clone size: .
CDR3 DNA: TGTGCCAGCAGTGCGGAGCAGGGAGGTTCCTACGAGCAGTACTTC
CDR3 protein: CASSAEQGGSYEQYF

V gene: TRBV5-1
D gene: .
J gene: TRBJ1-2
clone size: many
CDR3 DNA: TGCGCCAGCAGCTCGGACAGCACTAACTATGGCTACACCTTC
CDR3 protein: CASSSDSTNYGYTF

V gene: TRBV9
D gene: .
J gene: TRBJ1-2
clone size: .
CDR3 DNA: TGTGCCAGCAGCGGCCGGAAGGATGGCTACACCTTC
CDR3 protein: CASSGRKDGYTF

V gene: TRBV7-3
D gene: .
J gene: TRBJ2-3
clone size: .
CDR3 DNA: TGTGCCAGCAGCATAGGTGGAGATTCGGTGGATACGCAGTATTTT
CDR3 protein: CASSIGGDSVDTQYF

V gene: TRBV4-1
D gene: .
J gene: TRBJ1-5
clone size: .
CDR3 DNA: TGCGCCAGTGCTAGGGGGAGCAATCAGCCCCAGCATTTT
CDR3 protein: CASARGSNQPQHF

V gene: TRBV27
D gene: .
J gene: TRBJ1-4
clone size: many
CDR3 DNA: TGTGCCAGCAGTTTAGCCGCAACTAATGAAAAACTGTTTTTT
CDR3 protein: CASSLAATNEKLFF

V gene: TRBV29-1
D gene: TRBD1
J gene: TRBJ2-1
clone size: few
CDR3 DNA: TGCAGCGTCCCCACAGGGGTTGAGCAGTTCTTC
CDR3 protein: CSVPTGVEQFF

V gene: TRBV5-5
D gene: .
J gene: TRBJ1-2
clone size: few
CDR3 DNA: TGTGCCAGCAGCTTGGACCCCCCCCGAGTGGATGGCTACACCTTC
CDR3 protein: CASSLDPPRVDGYTF